This T cell receptor beta chain is from a study of T-cell memory formation after mild COVID-19. About the research overall: TCR clusters were mostly confined to one donor each. Study-wide results and limits: While clones contracting from day 15 to 85 were balanced between CD4 and CD8, later expanders leaned CD4+. Some responding clones appeared in pre-infection memory, suggesting cross-reactive memory joined.

Employing constant-segment primers, 5'RACE generated TCR alpha and TCR beta cDNA libraries bearing sample barcodes and UMIs. TCRdb analysed the 5' RACE reads with MiXCR anew, one entry per CDR3 protein. Here the sample spans about 390,000 distinct CDR3 sequences, 20% to 25% being singletons. With regard to this clonotype: What it recognizes is unknown.

This receptor was obtained from an adult woman who had mild COVID-19 (a few samples of this study predate the infection). Cell type and time point are not known. The sequenced sample consisted of PBMCs or a T cell subset sorted from them (not recorded which).

In nucleotides, the CDR3 is TGCGCCAGTGGACTAGCGGGAAACAATGAGCAGTTCTTC. Protein sequence: CASGLAGNNEQFF. The chain recombines TRBV5-1 with TRBJ2-1, with 12 bases fitting TRBD2. V lost 8 bases, J lost 5 bases, and 2 bases stayed unmatched. This CDR3 spans 13 amino acids. The germline CDR1 and CDR2 sequences are SGHRS and YFSETQ.